A single sample gave rise to the 10 T cell receptor beta chains below, sequenced in a study of shared clonotypes between healthy human individuals. This table comes from immunoSEQ multiplex PCR, and its TCRdb copy is limited to in-frame clones, with some not included. Of approximately 350,000 clones detected, around 96% appear once; the ten largest clones hold 0.32%. Material for sequencing was memory CD8+ T cells sorted from blood. Subset here: CD45RO+ cells pooled with CCR7-negative TemRA cells. The receptors were gathered from a man younger than 40 in good health.

V gene TRBV27 combines with J gene TRBJ2-3; D possibly matches TRBD1 or TRBD2 (5 bases each). V lost 6 bases and J 4 bases, leaving 11 bases between the germline ends. CDR3 length: 13 residues. Germline V lookup: CDR1 MNHEY, CDR2 SMNVEV (reference sequence). The CDR3 sequence is CASSRQGPDTQYF. For the CDR3, the DNA is TGTGCCAGCAGCCGCCAGGGACCAGATACGCAGTATTTT.

This rearrangement joins TRBV30 to TRBJ2-3; D possibly uses TRBD1 or TRBD2 (5 bases each). V lost 7 bases, J lost 1 base, and 9 bases lay in between. CDR1 and CDR2 (germline): GTSNPN, SVGIG (reference sequence). The CDR3 consists of 12 residues. The CDR3 bases are TGTGCCTCCGGGACGGGCACAGATACGCAGTATTTT. Its translation: CASGTGTDTQYF. Combining the CDR3 with reference TRBV30 and TRBJ2-3 gives the whole variable domain SQTIHQWPATLVQPVGSPLSLECTVEGTSNPNLYWYRQAAGRGLQLLFYSVGIGQISSEVPQNLSASRPQDRQFILSSKKLLLSDSGFYLCASGTGTDTQYFGPGTRLTVL.

This chain uses TRBV2 with TRBJ2-3, with 12 positions matching TRBD1. The V segment lost 5 bases and the J segment 5 bases; nucleotides outside the gene matches: 2. The CDR3 has 14 residues. Germline CDR1 is SNHLY and CDR2 is FYNNEI. CDR3: CASSRDRGLDTQYF. CDR3 nucleotide sequence: TGTGCCAGCAGTAGGGACAGGGGGCTAGATACGCAGTATTTT.

The sample holds a few counts of this clone. V gene TRBV14 combines with J gene TRBJ1-1; D is perhaps TRBD1 (5 bases). CDR1 and CDR2 (germline): SGHDN, FVKESK. Trimming removed 5 bases from V and 3 bases from J, with 10 bases in between. The CDR3 loop spans 13 amino acids. This chain's CDR3 is CASSITGDTEAFF. CDR3 sequence (DNA): TGTGCCAGCAGCATTACAGGAGACACTGAAGCTTTCTTT.

The chain uses TRBV11-2 and TRBJ2-1; 11 positions match TRBD2. The CDR3 extends over 16 amino acids. Germline loops: CDR1 SGHAT, CDR2 FQNNGV. V gave up 1 base and J gave up 6 bases; unmatched junction bases: 5. CDR3 coding DNA: TGTGCCAGCAGCTTAGGACTAGCGGGAATTGTCAATGAGCAGTTCTTC. It encodes CASSLGLAGIVNEQFF.

In this sample, this clone turned up a few times. V and J are TRBV7-2 and TRBJ1-1; D unresolved. The CDR3 consists of 11 residues. V was pared by 11 bases and J by 3 bases, with 10 bases between. The germline V gene encodes CDR1 SGHTA and CDR2 FQGNSA. CDR3 in amino acids: CAEVRDTEAFF. The CDR3 DNA reads as TGTGCCGAAGTCCGGGACACTGAAGCTTTCTTT.

The V call is TRBV5-5, the J call TRBJ2-7; 9 bases match TRBD2. Losses at the gene ends were 4 bases for V and 0 bases for J; bases not matched to a gene: 14. Germline-derived CDR1 and CDR2 are SGHKS and YYEKEE (reference sequence). The CDR3 is 18 residues long. The CDR3 loop reads CASSVPGLAGPFSYEQYF. DNA for the CDR3: TGTGCCAGCAGCGTACCGGGACTAGCAGGACCTTTCTCCTACGAGCAGTACTTC.

The genes are TRBV6-5 and TRBJ2-2; 10 bases agree with TRBD1. CDR1 is MNHEY and CDR2 is SVGAGI in the germline V gene. Trimming cost V 4 bases and J 7 bases; bases outside gene matches: 6. This CDR3 has 15 residues. In DNA form, the CDR3 reads TGTGCCAGCAGTTCGGAGACAGGGGGCTACGGGGAGCTGTTTTTT. Its protein product is CASSSETGGYGELFF.

The chain combines TRBV25-1 with TRBJ1-1; no clear D gene. CDR1 and CDR2 (germline): MGHDK, SYGVNS. The ends were cut back, 6 bases at V and 0 bases at J, with 8 bases in the middle. This CDR3 is built from 13 residues. CDR3: CASSIGMNTEAFF. In nucleotides, the CDR3 is TGTGCCAGCAGCATCGGGATGAACACTGAAGCTTTCTTT. The complete variable domain, with remaining parts taken from reference TRBV25-1 and TRBJ1-1, reads EADIYQTPRYLVIGTGKKITLECSQTMGHDKMYWYQQDPGMELHLIHYSYGVNSTEKGDLSSESTVSRIRTEHFPLTLESARPSHTSQYLCASSIGMNTEAFFGQGTRLTVV.

This clone was detected a few times. V and J are TRBV9 and TRBJ2-1; possibly TRBD2 for D (6 bases). Trimming pared 0 bases from V and 9 bases from J, leaving 16 bases between. Looked up from germline, CDR1 is SGDLS and CDR2 is YYNGEE. The CDR3 is 15 amino acids. CDR3 sequence: CASSVAGTANGEQFF. DNA of the CDR3: TGTGCCAGCAGCGTAGCGGGGACTGCTAATGGTGAGCAGTTCTTC.